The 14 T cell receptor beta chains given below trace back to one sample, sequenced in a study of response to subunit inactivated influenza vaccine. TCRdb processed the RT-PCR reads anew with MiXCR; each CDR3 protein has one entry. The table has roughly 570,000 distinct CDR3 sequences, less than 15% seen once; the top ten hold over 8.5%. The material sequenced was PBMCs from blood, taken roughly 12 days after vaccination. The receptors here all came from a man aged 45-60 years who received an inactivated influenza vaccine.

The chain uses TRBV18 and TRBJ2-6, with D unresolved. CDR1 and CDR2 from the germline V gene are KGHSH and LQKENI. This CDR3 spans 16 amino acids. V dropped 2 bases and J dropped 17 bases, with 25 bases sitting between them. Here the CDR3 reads CASSPVYIEPGTPLTF. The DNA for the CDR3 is TGTGCCAGCTCACCAGTCTACATCGAGCCTGGAACCCCTTTGACTTTC.

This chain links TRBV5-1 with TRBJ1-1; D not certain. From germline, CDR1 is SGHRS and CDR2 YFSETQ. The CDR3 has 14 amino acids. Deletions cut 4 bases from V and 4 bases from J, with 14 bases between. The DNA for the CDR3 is TGCGCCAGCAGCGGCGGAAGGGTAGGCACTGAAGCTTTCTTT. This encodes CASSGGRVGTEAFF.

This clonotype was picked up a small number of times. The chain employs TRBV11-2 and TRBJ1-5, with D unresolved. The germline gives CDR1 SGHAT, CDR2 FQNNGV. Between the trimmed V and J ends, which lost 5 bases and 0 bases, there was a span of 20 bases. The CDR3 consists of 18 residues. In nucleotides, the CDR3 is TGTGCCAGCAGCGCTACCGGGCAATTAGGAGTTAGCAATCAGCCCCAGCATTTT. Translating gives CASSATGQLGVSNQPQHF.

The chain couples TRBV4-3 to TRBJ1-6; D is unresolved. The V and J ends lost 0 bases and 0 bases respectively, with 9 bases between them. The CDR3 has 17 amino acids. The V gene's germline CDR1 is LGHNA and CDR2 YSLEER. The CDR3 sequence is CASSQDVQSSYNSPLHF. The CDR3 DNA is TGCGCCAGCAGCCAAGATGTACAGAGCTCCTATAATTCACCCCTCCACTTT.

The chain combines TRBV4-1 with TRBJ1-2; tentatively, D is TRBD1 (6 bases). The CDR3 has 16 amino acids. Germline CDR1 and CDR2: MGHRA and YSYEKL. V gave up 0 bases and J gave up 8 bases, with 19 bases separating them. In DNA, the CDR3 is TGCGCCAGCAGCCAAGATATCAACAGGGTGAGGAACGGCTACACCTTC. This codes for CASSQDINRVRNGYTF.

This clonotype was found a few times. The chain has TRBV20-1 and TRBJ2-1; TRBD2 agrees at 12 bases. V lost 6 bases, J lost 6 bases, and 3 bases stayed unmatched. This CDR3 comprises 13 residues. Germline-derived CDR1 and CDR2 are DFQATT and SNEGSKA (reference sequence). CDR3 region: CSALAGGFNEQFF. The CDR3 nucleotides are TGCAGTGCCCTAGCGGGGGGGTTCAATGAGCAGTTCTTC.

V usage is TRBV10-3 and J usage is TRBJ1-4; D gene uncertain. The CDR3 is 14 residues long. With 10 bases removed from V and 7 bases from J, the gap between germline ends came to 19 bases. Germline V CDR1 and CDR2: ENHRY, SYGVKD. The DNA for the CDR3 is TGTGCCAGTACTGCGGGGAGACGAAGTGAAAAACTGTTTTTT. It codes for CASTAGRRSEKLFF.

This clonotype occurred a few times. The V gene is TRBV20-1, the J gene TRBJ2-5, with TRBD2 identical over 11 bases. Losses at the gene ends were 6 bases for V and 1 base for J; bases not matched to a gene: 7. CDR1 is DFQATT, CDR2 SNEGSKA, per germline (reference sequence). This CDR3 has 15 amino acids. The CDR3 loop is CSAPWTSGLQETQYF. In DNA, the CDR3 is TGCAGTGCCCCGTGGACTAGCGGGCTCCAAGAGACCCAGTACTTC.

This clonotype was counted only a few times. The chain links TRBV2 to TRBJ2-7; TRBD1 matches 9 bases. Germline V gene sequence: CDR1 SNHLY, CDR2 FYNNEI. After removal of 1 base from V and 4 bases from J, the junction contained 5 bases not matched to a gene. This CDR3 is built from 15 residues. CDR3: CASSEGQGGIYEQYF. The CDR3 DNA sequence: TGTGCCAGCAGTGAAGGACAGGGGGGAATATACGAGCAGTACTTC.

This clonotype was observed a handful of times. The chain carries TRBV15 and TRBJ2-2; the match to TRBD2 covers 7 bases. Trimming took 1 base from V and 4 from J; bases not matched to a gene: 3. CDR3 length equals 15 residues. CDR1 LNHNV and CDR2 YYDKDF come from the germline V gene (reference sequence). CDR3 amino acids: CATSRGGRGTGELFF. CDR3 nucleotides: TGTGCCACCAGCAGAGGCGGGAGAGGCACCGGGGAGCTGTTTTTT.

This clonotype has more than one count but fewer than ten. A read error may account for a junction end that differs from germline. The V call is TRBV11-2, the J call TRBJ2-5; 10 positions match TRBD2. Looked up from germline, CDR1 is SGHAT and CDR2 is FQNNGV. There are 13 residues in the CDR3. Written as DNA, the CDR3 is TGTGCCAGCAGCTTAGGTGGGCTAGCGGGAGTACTGTTC. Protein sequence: CASSLGGLAGVLF.

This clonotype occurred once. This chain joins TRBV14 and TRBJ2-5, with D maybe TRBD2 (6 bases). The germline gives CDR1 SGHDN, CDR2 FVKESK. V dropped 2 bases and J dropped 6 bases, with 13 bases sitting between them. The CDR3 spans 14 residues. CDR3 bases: TGTGCCAGCAGCCAAACGGGACTTTCGAAGACCCAGTACTTC. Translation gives CASSQTGLSKTQYF.

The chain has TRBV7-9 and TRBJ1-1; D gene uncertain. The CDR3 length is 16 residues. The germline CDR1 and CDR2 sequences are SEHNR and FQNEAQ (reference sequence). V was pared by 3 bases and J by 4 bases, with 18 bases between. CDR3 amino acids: CASSFGRQFRGTEAFF. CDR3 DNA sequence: TGTGCCAGCAGCTTCGGACGACAATTTCGGGGCACTGAAGCTTTCTTT. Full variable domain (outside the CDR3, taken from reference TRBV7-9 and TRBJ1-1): DTGVSQNPRHKITKRGQNVTFRCDPISEHNRLYWYRQTLGQGPEFLTYFQNEAQLEKSRLLSDRFSAERPKGSFSTLEIQRTEQGDSAMYLCASSFGRQFRGTEAFFGQGTRLTVV.

The CDR3 here is CASSQDPGQPGLKETQYF. The DNA of the CDR3 is TGCGCCAGCAGCCAAGATCCAGGACAGCCAGGGTTAAAAGAGACCCAGTACTTC. The rearrangement links TRBV4-1 to TRBJ2-5; D perhaps matches TRBD1 (6 bases). With 0 bases removed from V and 3 bases from J, the gap between germline ends came to 20 bases. Germline loops: CDR1 MGHRA, CDR2 YSYEKL. This CDR3 has 18 amino acids.